The 30 T cell receptor beta chains below all came from one sample that was sequenced in a study of CD8 T cells in Susac syndrome. Random hexamers served to reverse transcribe about 0.5 to 1 ug RNA. TCRdb processed the immunoSEQ multiplex PCR reads anew with MiXCR; each CDR3 protein has one entry. The repertoire holds roughly 200,000 distinct CDR3 sequences, with more than 85% as singletons. The sample comprised CD4+ T cells from PBMCs. These receptors came from a human donor with multiple sclerosis.

The chain links TRBV3-1 to TRBJ1-5; D is uncertain. CDR3 length: 14 residues. V was clipped by 5 bases and J by 5 bases, with 13 bases between them. CDR1 is LGHDT and CDR2 is YNNKEL in the germline V gene (reference sequence). CDR3 amino acids: CASSAGSKDQPQHF. The CDR3 bases are TGTGCCAGCAGCGCCGGGTCTAAGGATCAGCCCCAGCATTTT. Full variable domain (rest looked up from reference TRBV3-1 and TRBJ1-5): DTAVSQTPKYLVTQMGNDKSIKCEQNLGHDTMYWYKQDSKKFLKIMFSYNNKELIINETVPNRFSPKSPDKAHLNLHINSLELGDSAVYFCASSAGSKDQPQHFGDGTRLSIL.

The V and J genes are TRBV12-3 or TRBV12-4 and TRBJ1-1; possibly TRBD1 for D (6 bases). The CDR3 extends over 13 amino acids. Trimming pared 3 bases from V and 8 bases from J, leaving 13 bases between. The CDR3 spells CASSFEQGTEAFF. The DNA of the CDR3 is TGTGCCAGCAGTTTCGAACAGGGAACCGAAGCTTTCTTT.

The CDR3 DNA is TGTGCCACCAGCAGAGATTTGCAGGCCGGGGAGCTGTTTTTT. Protein sequence: CATSRDLQAGELFF. V is TRBV15 and J is TRBJ2-2, with D unresolved. CDR3 length: 14 amino acids. The V and J ends lost 0 bases and 6 bases respectively, with 8 bases between them. In germline, CDR1 is LNHNV, CDR2 YYDKDF (reference sequence).

The V call is TRBV27, the J call TRBJ2-3, with a weak D call TRBD1 (7 bases). V lost 4 bases to trimming and J lost 8 bases, with 22 bases between them. Germline V gene lookup returns CDR1 MNHEY and CDR2 SMNVEV (reference sequence). The length of the CDR3 is 16 residues. DNA for the CDR3: TGTGCCAGCAGTTCCCGGAGGGGGCGCGATTGGGCTACGCAGTATTTT. This codes for CASSSRRGRDWATQYF.

In its sample, this clonotype was seen once. The chain combines TRBV20-1 with TRBJ1-6; 9 nucleotides agree with TRBD1. Germline CDR1 DFQATT, CDR2 SNEGSKA (reference sequence). The CDR3 sequence is 15 residues long. Trimming took 1 base from V and 7 from J; bases not matched to a gene: 5. In nucleotides, the CDR3 is TGCAGTGCTAGAGCACAGGGGGCGAGGAATTCACCCCTCCACTTT. Protein: CSARAQGARNSPLHF.

This clonotype appeared once. This chain connects TRBV23-1 to TRBJ1-6; D is undetermined. TRBV23-1 is an ORF, with its function uncertain. The CDR3 extends over 13 amino acids. V was clipped by 3 bases and J by 18 bases, with 18 bases between them. CDR3 residues: CASSHYGAACPHF. The CDR3 DNA is TGCGCCAGCAGTCACTACGGTGCCGCTTGTCCCCACTTT.

In this sample, this clonotype turned up once. This chain joins TRBV27 and TRBJ1-5, with 9 positions matching TRBD1. V dropped 5 bases and J dropped 3; count of bases not matched to a gene: 8. Germline CDR1 MNHEY, CDR2 SMNVEV (reference sequence). The CDR3 has 16 amino acids. CDR3 loop: CASSPIGDRDNQPQHF. The DNA for the CDR3 is TGTGCCAGCAGTCCTATCGGGGACAGGGACAATCAGCCCCAGCATTTT.

The chain has TRBV7-9 and TRBJ1-5, with a tentative D call TRBD1 (6 bases). The V end lost 8 bases, the J end lost 0 bases, and 20 bases lay between the germline ends. The CDR3 has 17 amino acids. Germline lookup yields CDR1 SEHNR and CDR2 FQNEAQ (reference sequence). Here the CDR3 reads CASGPGDGDYSNQPQHF. As DNA, the CDR3 is TGTGCCAGCGGCCCAGGGGACGGGGACTATAGCAATCAGCCCCAGCATTTT.

The rearrangement joins TRBV18 to TRBJ1-5; D is unresolved. The CDR3 runs 17 residues. The germline V and J ends were trimmed by 5 bases and 3 bases, with 20 bases remaining between them. The germline CDR1 and CDR2 sequences are KGHSH and LQKENI. The CDR3 nucleotides read TGTGCCAGCTCATCGACGGATACGGAACGGTCCAATCAGCCCCAGCATTTT. Protein: CASSSTDTERSNQPQHF.

The chain recombines TRBV29-1 with TRBJ2-1; 8 bases fit TRBD1. The CDR3 is 13 amino acids. Germline-derived CDR1 and CDR2 are SQVTM and ANQGSEA. The junction had 1 base not matched to a gene; V was cut back by 1 base and J by 5 bases. The CDR3 protein is CSVEVTGDNEQFF. The CDR3, as DNA: TGCAGCGTTGAAGTGACAGGGGACAATGAGCAGTTCTTC.

The chain recombines TRBV14 with TRBJ2-1; perhaps TRBD2 as D (7 bases). Between the trimmed V and J ends, which lost 2 bases and 7 bases, there was a span of 15 bases. The CDR3 contains 15 residues. Germline CDR1 SGHDN, CDR2 FVKESK. CDR3 nucleotide sequence: TGTGCCAGCAGCCAAAGGGGGGGGCCTCGGAATGAGCAGTTCTTC. Translating it yields CASSQRGGPRNEQFF.

V and J are TRBV27 and TRBJ2-7; TRBD1 or TRBD2 may be the D gene (5 bases each). CDR3 length: 16 residues. V shed 5 bases and J shed 0 bases, with 17 bases lying between them. Germline V gives CDR1 MNHEY, CDR2 SMNVEV (reference sequence). This chain's CDR3 is CASSQAGTQPSYEQYF. Written as DNA, the CDR3 is TGTGCCAGCAGTCAAGCCGGGACCCAGCCCTCCTACGAGCAGTACTTC.

The V call is TRBV6-1, the J call TRBJ1-1, with D possibly being TRBD1 (6 bases). The CDR3 runs to 14 residues. Germline V lookup: CDR1 MNHNS, CDR2 SASEGT. Trimming removed 5 bases at V and 3 bases at J, with 13 bases between. The DNA of the CDR3 is TGTGCCAGCAGTCAACAGGGTGCGGACACTGAAGCTTTCTTT. Amino acid sequence: CASSQQGADTEAFF.

The V gene is TRBV7-9, the J gene TRBJ1-1; D ambiguous. CDR3 size: 13 residues. From germline, CDR1 is SEHNR and CDR2 FQNEAQ (reference sequence). Trimming cost V 6 bases and J 1 base, with 9 bases left between them. The CDR3 DNA reads as TGTGCCAGCAGGCCGCAAACGAACACTGAAGCTTTCTTT. Its translation: CASRPQTNTEAFF.

The rearrangement joins TRBV7-2 to TRBJ1-1, with D possibly being TRBD1 (5 bases). V shed 6 bases and J shed 11 bases, with 19 bases lying between them. CDR3 size: 13 residues. Germline loops: CDR1 SGHTA, CDR2 FQGNSA. The chain's CDR3 is CASSPDGVGTAFF. The CDR3 bases are TGTGCCAGCAGTCCCGACGGGGTCGGGACGGCTTTCTTT.

In nucleotides, the CDR3 is TGTGCCTGGAGTAACAGTGTGCGCGGGGAGCTGTTTTTT. Translated: CAWSNSVRGELFF. The chain couples TRBV30 to TRBJ2-2; no firm D call. The germline V and J ends were trimmed by 2 bases and 7 bases, with 11 bases remaining between them. The CDR3 has 13 residues. The germline gives CDR1 GTSNPN, CDR2 SVGIG (reference sequence).

This chain links TRBV5-1 with TRBJ2-5; a possible D gene is TRBD2 (5 bases). V gave up 4 bases and J gave up 7 bases, with 17 bases separating them. This CDR3 region has 14 residues. Germline V lookup: CDR1 SGHRS, CDR2 YFSETQ. The CDR3, as DNA: TGCGCCAGCAGCGAGGACTCCCTCTGGGGGACCCAGTACTTC. It translates to CASSEDSLWGTQYF.

The chain has TRBV9 and TRBJ2-1; the match to TRBD2 covers 7 bases. CDR3 size: 14 residues. The germline V gene encodes CDR1 SGDLS and CDR2 YYNGEE. J lost 7 bases, V lost 3 bases, and 7 bases had no gene match. The CDR3 loop is CASSASGEWNEQFF. CDR3 DNA: TGTGCCAGCAGCGCCAGCGGGGAGTGGAATGAGCAGTTCTTC.

This chain links TRBV14 with TRBJ2-1; 7 nucleotides align to TRBD2. The CDR3 totals 15 residues. The germline CDR1 and CDR2 sequences are SGHDN and FVKESK. V was pared by 0 bases and J by 9 bases, with 8 bases of the junction left unmatched. This CDR3 reads CASSQDWEAGSEQFF. The DNA of the CDR3 is TGTGCCAGCAGCCAAGATTGGGAAGCGGGGAGTGAGCAGTTCTTC.

The genes are TRBV3-1 and TRBJ2-2; tentatively, D is TRBD1 or TRBD2 (5 bases each). Per the germline V gene, CDR1 is LGHDT and CDR2 is YNNKEL (reference sequence). The CDR3 spans 15 residues. Trimming removed 0 bases from V and 1 base from J, with 6 bases in between. CDR3 in DNA: TGTGCCAGCAGCCAAGATGGGGGGAACACCGGGGAGCTGTTTTTT. This sequence encodes CASSQDGGNTGELFF.

This chain links TRBV5-4 with TRBJ2-1; 11 bases match TRBD2. CDR3 length: 16 residues. V dropped 0 bases and J dropped 10; count of bases not matched to a gene: 9. Germline V lookup: CDR1 SGHNT, CDR2 YYREEE (reference sequence). The CDR3 DNA follows: TGTGCCAGCAGCTTGGTCGGTAGCGGGGGGGCGGACGAGCAGTTCTTC. Translated: CASSLVGSGGADEQFF.

The rearrangement joins TRBV5-6 to TRBJ1-2; no clear D. Germline V CDR1 and CDR2: SGHDT, YYEEEE. The CDR3 is 11 residues long. Between the trimmed V and J ends, which lost 1 base and 7 bases, there was a span of 5 bases. The CDR3 sequence: CASSLRFGYTF. CDR3 coding DNA: TGTGCCAGCAGCTTGAGGTTTGGCTACACCTTC.

The chain uses TRBV2 and TRBJ2-5, with 10 bases fitting TRBD2. With V trimmed by 10 bases and J by 4 bases, 9 bases remained unmatched. The CDR3 runs to 14 residues. Germline V CDR1 and CDR2: SNHLY, FYNNEI. For the CDR3, the DNA is TGTGCCACGGCTAGCGGGGGTGGTAGAGAGACCCAGTACTTC. This gives the protein CATASGGGRETQYF.

The chain uses TRBV5-6 and TRBJ2-3; D unclear. Trimming took off 0 bases at V and 7 bases at J, with 12 bases between the two ends. The germline V gene encodes CDR1 SGHDT and CDR2 YYEEEE. The CDR3 has 14 amino acids. CDR3 in DNA: TGTGCCAGCAGCTTGGGGCTTCGCCGCTATACGCAGTATTTT. Amino acids: CASSLGLRRYTQYF. Full variable domain (remainder filled in from reference TRBV5-6 and TRBJ2-3): DAGVTQSPTHLIKTRGQQVTLRCSPKSGHDTVSWYQQALGQGPQFIFQYYEEEERQRGNFPDRFSGHQFPNYSSELNVNALLLGDSALYLCASSLGLRRYTQYFGPGTRLTVL.

This sequence joins TRBV3-1 and TRBJ1-2; the D is unclear. Trimming took off 7 bases at V and 8 bases at J, with 17 bases between the two ends. Germline CDR1 reads LGHDT; CDR2 reads YNNKEL (reference sequence). The CDR3 is 13 residues long. CDR3 DNA: TGTGCCAGCACCCCGGACGGTTCGTGGGGCTACACCTTC. Its translation: CASTPDGSWGYTF.

This clonotype showed up just once. This sequence joins TRBV25-1 and TRBJ1-2; D unresolved. The V end lost 3 bases, the J end lost 3 bases, and 8 bases lay between the germline ends. The CDR3 is 13 amino acids. The germline CDR1 and CDR2 sequences are MGHDK and SYGVNS. The CDR3 DNA reads TGTGCCAGCAGTGATGCCGGCCACTATGGCTACACCTTC. Translating it yields CASSDAGHYGYTF.

CDR3 coding DNA: TGTGCCAGCAGTGAAGCGAGGGCTTCGGCCCAGCATTTT. This gives the protein CASSEARASAQHF. The rearrangement links TRBV6-1 to TRBJ1-5; D gene uncertain. Germline CDR1 is MNHNS and CDR2 is SASEGT. V was clipped by 0 bases and J by 11 bases, with 11 bases between them. The CDR3 extends over 13 amino acids.

This chain uses TRBV10-3 with TRBJ2-1, with 8 bases matching TRBD2. The CDR3 runs 15 residues. V shed 3 bases and J 6 bases; nucleotides not matched to a gene: 7. Per the germline V gene, CDR1 is ENHRY and CDR2 is SYGVKD. The CDR3 coding sequence is TGTGCCATCAGTGATAAAGCGGGGGCCTTCAATGAGCAGTTCTTC. Protein sequence: CAISDKAGAFNEQFF.

The CDR3 here is CASSLATDTQYF. The CDR3 nucleotides read TGTGCCAGCTCACTAGCCACAGATACGCAGTATTTT. The V gene is TRBV18, the J gene TRBJ2-3; D unclear. From germline, CDR1 is KGHSH and CDR2 LQKENI. The CDR3 spans 12 residues. With 4 bases removed from V and 2 bases from J, the gap between germline ends came to 4 bases.

The genes are TRBV29-1 and TRBJ2-5, with 7 bases fitting TRBD2. Germline V gene sequence: CDR1 SQVTM, CDR2 ANQGSEA. V shed 0 bases and J 1 base; nucleotides not matched to a gene: 2. The CDR3 is made up of 14 amino acids. The CDR3 DNA is TGCAGCGTTGAAGATCGCGGGAGCCAAGAGACCCAGTACTTC. As protein: CSVEDRGSQETQYF.